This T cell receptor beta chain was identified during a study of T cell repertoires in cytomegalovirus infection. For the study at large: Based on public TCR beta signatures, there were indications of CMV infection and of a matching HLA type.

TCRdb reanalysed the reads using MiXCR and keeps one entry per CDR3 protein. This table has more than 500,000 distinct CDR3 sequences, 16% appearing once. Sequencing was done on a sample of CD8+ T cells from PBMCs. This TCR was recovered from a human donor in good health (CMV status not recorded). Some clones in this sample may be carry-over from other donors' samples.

The CDR3 protein is CASSIGRNEQFF. CDR3 coding DNA: TGTGCCAGTAGTATAGGCCGCAATGAGCAGTTCTTC. The V call is TRBV19, the J call TRBJ2-1; D not resolved. Germline values: CDR1 LNHDA, CDR2 SQIVND (reference sequence). The CDR3 spans 12 residues. Trimming shortened V by 1 base and J by 6 bases, and 4 bases separated the two germline ends.